This T cell receptor beta chain was sequenced for a study of cytomegalovirus exposure and HLA in healthy donors. Trimming removed 7 bases from V and 0 bases from J; junction bases left unmatched: 2. The CDR3 is made up of 13 amino acids. The V gene's germline CDR1 is MDHEN and CDR2 SYDVKM. 60 Vbeta and 13 Jbeta primers were used in PCR. Original methodology: Roughly 9.9 million shared chains were among the 65 million to 85 million unique TCR beta chains that a later analysis counted. TCRdb's table, derived via immunoSEQ multiplex PCR, lists solely in-frame clones and lacks some. Clonal size and the V and J genes are those of that table, whereas D and trimming came from the DNA. Among over 100,000 clones listed, 65% to 75% were seen once. To note about this clone: Its cognate antigen is unknown.

Study-level findings and limits: Only CMV serostatus was available as immune exposure information. At a 0.05 false discovery rate, a later analysis found around 15,000 TCR beta sequences to be associated with HLA alleles.

The clonotype originates from a man in his forties in good health and CMV-seropositive. V gene TRBV28 combines with J gene TRBJ1-2; the match to TRBD1 covers 7 bases. Material: PBMCs. The CDR3 coding sequence is TGTGCCAGCATGGACAGGTCTAACTATGGCTACACCTTC. Residues: CASMDRSNYGYTF.